This passage covers 24 T cell receptor beta chains from one sample sequenced in a study of cytotoxic CD8 clonotypes in ibrutinib-treated CLL. The table came from immunoSEQ multiplex PCR; TCRdb's copy has only in-frame clones and leaves some out. The sample records around 70,000 clones, 80% being singletons. This specimen was PBMCs, taken at disease progression, from a patient treated with ibrutinib. Receptors were obtained from a human donor with chronic lymphocytic leukemia.

This chain connects TRBV11-2 to TRBJ2-1; TRBD2 matches at 9 bases. V trimming: 1 base; J trimming: 4 bases; junction bases outside the gene matches: 5. CDR1 is SGHAT, CDR2 FQNNGV, per germline. This CDR3 is built from 16 residues. CDR3 nucleotide sequence: TGTGCCAGCAGCTTAGGTCGACTAGCGGAGTACAATGAGCAGTTCTTC. Amino acid sequence: CASSLGRLAEYNEQFF.

The chain has TRBV9 and TRBJ1-5, with 8 bases lining up with TRBD1. From germline, CDR1 is SGDLS and CDR2 YYNGEE. Trimming removed 3 bases from V and 7 bases from J; junction bases left unmatched: 6. The CDR3 runs 14 residues. This CDR3 is CASSEDREGQPQHF. The CDR3 DNA is TGTGCCAGCAGCGAGGACAGGGAGGGGCAGCCCCAGCATTTT. Complete variable domain (other parts from reference TRBV9 and TRBJ1-5): DSGVTQTPKHLITATGQRVTLRCSPRSGDLSVYWYQQSLDQGLQFLIQYYNGEERAKGNILERFSAQQFPDLHSELNLSSLELGDSALYFCASSEDREGQPQHFGDGTRLSIL.

The V and J genes are TRBV9 and TRBJ2-3, with D unclear. Trimming removed 0 bases at V and 4 bases at J, with 6 bases between. Germline V gene data show CDR1 as SGDLS and CDR2 as YYNGEE. The CDR3 sequence is 13 residues long. In DNA, the CDR3 is TGTGCCAGCAGCGTAGTGGGGTCAGATACGCAGTATTTT. Protein product: CASSVVGSDTQYF.

J is TRBJ2-5 and V is TRBV2; D perhaps matches TRBD1 (6 bases). V was clipped by 7 bases and J by 5 bases, with 8 bases between them. The CDR3 runs to 11 residues. Germline assignment: CDR1 SNHLY and CDR2 FYNNEI. The CDR3 protein is CASTGVETQYF. The CDR3 coding sequence is TGTGCCAGCACAGGGGTGGAGACCCAGTACTTC.

This chain connects TRBV23-1 to TRBJ1-5; D unresolved. TRBV23-1 is an ORF, with its function uncertain. The germline V and J ends were trimmed by 3 bases and 7 bases, with 16 bases remaining between them. The CDR3 is 15 amino acids. CDR3: CASSHGGQVGQPQHF. CDR3 DNA sequence: TGCGCCAGCAGTCATGGCGGCCAGGTCGGGCAGCCCCAGCATTTT.

V gene TRBV21-1 combines with J gene TRBJ1-5; no check of the table's D call, TRBD1, against the DNA was made. TRBV21-1 is classified as a pseudogene. The CDR3 is 15 amino acids. Here the CDR3 reads CASTLGLYSNQPQHF. DNA of the CDR3: TGTGCCAGCACCCTGGGGCTTTATAGCAATCAGCCCCAGCATTTT.

This clone was found once. CDR3 in amino acids: CASGRDRESGANVLTF. The CDR3 nucleotides are TGTGCCAGCGGGAGAGACAGGGAATCTGGGGCCAACGTCCTGACTTTC. V gene TRBV2 combines with J gene TRBJ2-6; TRBD1 agrees at 7 bases. The CDR3 sequence is 16 residues long. V lost 8 bases, J lost 1 base, and 8 bases stayed unmatched. Germline loops: CDR1 SNHLY, CDR2 FYNNEI.

The rearrangement uses TRBV5-1 and TRBJ2-1; 8 nucleotides align to TRBD1. J lost 2 bases, V lost 4 bases, and 5 bases had no gene match. The CDR3 totals 15 residues. CDR1 is SGHRS and CDR2 is YFSETQ in the germline V gene. This chain's CDR3 is CASSIDRGPYNEQFF. The CDR3 DNA is TGCGCCAGCAGCATAGACAGGGGCCCCTACAATGAGCAGTTCTTC.

V usage is TRBV27 and J usage is TRBJ2-1; the match to TRBD1 covers 8 bases. The CDR3 loop spans 15 amino acids. Trimming cost V 5 bases and J 3 bases; bases outside gene matches: 6. The germline V gene encodes CDR1 MNHEY and CDR2 SMNVEV (reference sequence). CDR3 region: CASSPGQGDYNEQFF. The CDR3 nucleotides are TGTGCCAGCAGTCCCGGACAGGGAGACTACAATGAGCAGTTCTTC.

The J gene is TRBJ2-7, the V gene TRBV29-1; 9 bases are a match to TRBD1. The CDR3 spans 13 residues. CDR1 is SQVTM and CDR2 is ANQGSEA in the germline V gene. Losses at the gene ends were 3 bases for V and 4 bases for J; bases not matched to a gene: 4. The CDR3 sequence: CSVEAGTGYEQYF. The CDR3 DNA reads TGCAGCGTTGAGGCCGGGACAGGGTACGAGCAGTACTTC.

The gene calls are TRBV4-2 and TRBJ1-5; 8 nucleotides agree with TRBD1. The CDR3 consists of 16 residues. V was clipped by 0 bases and J by 3 bases; unmatched bases: 4. The V gene's germline CDR1 is LGHNA and CDR2 YNFKEQ. CDR3 nucleotide sequence: TGTGCCAGCAGCCAAGAGGACAGGGTTAACAATCAGCCCCAGCATTTT. Amino acids: CASSQEDRVNNQPQHF.

This chain uses TRBV7-3 with TRBJ2-2; no reliable D call. Germline CDR1 SGHTA, CDR2 FQGTGA. Trimming stripped 5 bases from V and 3 bases from J, with 7 bases between. CDR3 length: 13 residues. CDR3 sequence reads: CASSPIHTGELFF. The CDR3 region has the DNA TGTGCCAGCAGCCCGATCCACACCGGGGAGCTGTTTTTT.

The rearrangement links TRBV4-1 to TRBJ2-5, with D possibly matching TRBD2 (6 bases). The CDR3 has 16 amino acids. CDR1 and CDR2 from the germline V gene are MGHRA and YSYEKL. V lost 3 bases and J 0 bases, leaving 14 bases between the germline ends. The CDR3 protein is CASSQRGQLNQETQYF. For the CDR3, the DNA is TGCGCCAGCAGCCAGCGGGGTCAACTAAACCAAGAGACCCAGTACTTC.

This clone was observed a few times. CDR3 DNA sequence: TGTGCCAGCAGCATGGGGACCTACACTGAAGCTTTCTTT. This codes for CASSMGTYTEAFF. The chain joins TRBV6-6 to TRBJ1-1, with D maybe TRBD1 (5 bases). Trimming took 6 bases from V and 3 from J, leaving 11 bases between them. CDR3 size: 13 residues. The V gene's germline CDR1 is MNHNY and CDR2 SVGAGI (reference sequence).

This clone appeared a few times. The rearrangement joins TRBV30 to TRBJ1-2; no clear D. The CDR3 loop spans 11 amino acids. Deletions cut 3 bases from V and 8 bases from J, with 10 bases between. Germline-derived CDR1 and CDR2 are GTSNPN and SVGIG (reference sequence). CDR3 bases: TGTGCCTGGAGATCAGCGGGAGGCTACACCTTC. Translating it yields CAWRSAGGYTF.

The genes are TRBV7-9 and TRBJ1-1; D remains unclear. The CDR3 is 14 amino acids. CDR1 and CDR2 (germline): SEHNR, FQNEAQ (reference sequence). V was shortened by 4 bases and J by 5 bases, with 14 bases between the two germline ends. The CDR3 reads CASSSPGRRTEAFF. The CDR3 DNA is TGTGCCAGCAGCTCCCCCGGACGGAGGACTGAAGCTTTCTTT.

This chain connects TRBV6-4 to TRBJ2-7; 15 bases are shared with TRBD2. Germline V gene data show CDR1 as MRHNA and CDR2 as SNTAGT. With V trimmed by 6 bases and J by 2 bases, 8 bases remained unmatched. CDR3 length equals 17 residues. In DNA form, the CDR3 reads TGTGCCAGCAGCCGGGGACTAGCGGGGGGAAACCCCTACGAGCAGTACTTC. It codes for CASSRGLAGGNPYEQYF.

This clone was observed once. The chain combines TRBV10-2 with TRBJ2-4; D is unclear. V lost 0 bases and J 1 base, leaving 4 bases between the germline ends. The CDR3 is 14 amino acids. Germline CDR1 WSHSY, CDR2 SAAADI. Written as DNA, the CDR3 is TGCGCCAGCAGTGAGTCTATGGCCAAAAACATTCAGTACTTC. Protein product: CASSESMAKNIQYF.

This chain uses TRBV14 with TRBJ1-2; 8 positions match TRBD1. Losses at the gene ends were 4 bases for V and 8 bases for J; bases not matched to a gene: 3. This CDR3 has 12 amino acids. Germline V gene sequence: CDR1 SGHDN, CDR2 FVKESK. CDR3 nucleotides: TGTGCCAGCAGCCCAGGGGGCCGCGGCTACACCTTC. This sequence encodes CASSPGGRGYTF.

The rearrangement links TRBV2 to TRBJ2-1; no definite D call. CDR3 length: 17 amino acids. V was trimmed by 7 bases and J by 0 bases, leaving 19 bases between them. Germline assignment: CDR1 SNHLY and CDR2 FYNNEI. The chain's CDR3 is CASNTIFVWGSYNEQFF. The CDR3 DNA reads as TGTGCCAGCAACACTATCTTCGTCTGGGGCTCCTACAATGAGCAGTTCTTC.

V usage is TRBV4-1 and J usage is TRBJ2-7; D ambiguous. The CDR3 covers 14 residues. Trimming removed 0 bases at V and 4 bases at J, with 10 bases between. Germline CDR1 and CDR2: MGHRA and YSYEKL. Written as DNA, the CDR3 is TGCGCCAGCAGCCAAGATCCGATAGGGTACGAGCAGTACTTC. Encoded protein: CASSQDPIGYEQYF.

This clone was seen only once. The genes are TRBV10-3 and TRBJ2-1; 8 nucleotides line up with TRBD1. Looked up from germline, CDR1 is ENHRY and CDR2 is SYGVKD. CDR3 size: 14 residues. The V gene end was trimmed by 4 bases and the J gene end by 4 bases; junction bases not matched to a gene: 3. The CDR3 here is CAISGGQEYNEQFF. In nucleotides, the CDR3 is TGTGCCATCAGTGGGGGACAGGAGTACAATGAGCAGTTCTTC.

V and J are TRBV7-3 and TRBJ2-2; 10 bases agree with TRBD2. This CDR3 region has 15 residues. In germline, CDR1 is SGHTA, CDR2 FQGTGA. V was clipped by 5 bases and J by 10 bases; unmatched bases: 10. Here the CDR3 reads CASSHSTAGGPELFF. Here the CDR3 DNA reads TGTGCCAGCAGCCACTCCACAGCGGGAGGGCCGGAGCTGTTTTTT.

The chain employs TRBV2 and TRBJ1-3, with D hard to call. The CDR3 extends over 13 amino acids. Germline lookup yields CDR1 SNHLY and CDR2 FYNNEI. V lost 9 bases, J lost 0 bases, and 9 bases lay in between. CDR3 nucleotides: TGTGCCAGTCTATTGACCTCTGGAAACACCATATATTTT. Its translation is CASLLTSGNTIYF.